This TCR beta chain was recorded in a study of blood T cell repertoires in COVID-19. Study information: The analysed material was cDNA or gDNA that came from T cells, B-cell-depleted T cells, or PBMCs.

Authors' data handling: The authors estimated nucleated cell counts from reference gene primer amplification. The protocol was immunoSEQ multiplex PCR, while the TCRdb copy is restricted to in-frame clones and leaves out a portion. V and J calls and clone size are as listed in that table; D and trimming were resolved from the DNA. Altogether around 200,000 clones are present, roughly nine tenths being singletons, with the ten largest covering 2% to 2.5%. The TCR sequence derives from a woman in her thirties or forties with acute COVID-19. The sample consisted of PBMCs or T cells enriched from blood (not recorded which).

The CDR3 region has the DNA TGTGCCAGCAGCCGGAGGGTTGGGACTGAGGACTCTGGAAACACCATATATTTT. This codes for CASSRRVGTEDSGNTIYF. The V gene is TRBV3-1 (or the pseudogene TRBV3-2), the J gene TRBJ1-3, with TRBD1 as a possible D gene (5 bases). The CDR3 is made up of 18 amino acids. Germline V CDR1 and CDR2: LGHDT, YNNKEL (reference sequence). Deletions cut 4 bases from V and 0 bases from J, with 19 bases between.